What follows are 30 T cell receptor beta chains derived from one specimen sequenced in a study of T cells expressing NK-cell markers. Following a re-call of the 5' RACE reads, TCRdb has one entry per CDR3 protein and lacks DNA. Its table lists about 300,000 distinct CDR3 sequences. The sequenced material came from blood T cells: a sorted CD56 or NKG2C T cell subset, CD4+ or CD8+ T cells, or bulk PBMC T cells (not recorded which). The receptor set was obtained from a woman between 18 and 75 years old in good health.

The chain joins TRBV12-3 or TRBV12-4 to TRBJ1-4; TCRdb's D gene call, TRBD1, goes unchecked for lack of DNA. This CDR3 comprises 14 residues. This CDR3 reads CASSHQGVWEKLFF.

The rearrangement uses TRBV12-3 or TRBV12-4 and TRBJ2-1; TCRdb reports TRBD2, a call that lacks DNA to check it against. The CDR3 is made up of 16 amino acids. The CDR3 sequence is CASSRSGGRPYNEQFF.

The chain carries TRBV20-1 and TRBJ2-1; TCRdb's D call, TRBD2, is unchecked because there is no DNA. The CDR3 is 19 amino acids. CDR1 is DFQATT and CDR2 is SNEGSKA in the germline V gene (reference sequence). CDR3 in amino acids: CSARSGTSGRFVAWNEQFF.

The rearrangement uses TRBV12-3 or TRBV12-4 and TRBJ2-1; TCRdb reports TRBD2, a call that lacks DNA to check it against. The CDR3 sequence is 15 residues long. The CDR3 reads CASSLWAGGLNEQFF.

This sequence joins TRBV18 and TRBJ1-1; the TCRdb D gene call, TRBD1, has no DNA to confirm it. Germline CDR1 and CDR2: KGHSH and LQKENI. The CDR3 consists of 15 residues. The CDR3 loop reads CASSPPRGRSTEAFF.

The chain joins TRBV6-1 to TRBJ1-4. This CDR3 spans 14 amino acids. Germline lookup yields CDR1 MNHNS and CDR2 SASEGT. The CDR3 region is CASSERATNEKLFF.

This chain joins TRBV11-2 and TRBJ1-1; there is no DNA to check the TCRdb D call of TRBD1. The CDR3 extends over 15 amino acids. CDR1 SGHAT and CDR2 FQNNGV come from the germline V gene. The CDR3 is CASSAIRGRDTEAFF.

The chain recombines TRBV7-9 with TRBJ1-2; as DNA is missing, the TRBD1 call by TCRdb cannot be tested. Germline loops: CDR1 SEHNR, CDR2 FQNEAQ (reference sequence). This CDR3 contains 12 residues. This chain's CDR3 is CASSLVPVDYTF.

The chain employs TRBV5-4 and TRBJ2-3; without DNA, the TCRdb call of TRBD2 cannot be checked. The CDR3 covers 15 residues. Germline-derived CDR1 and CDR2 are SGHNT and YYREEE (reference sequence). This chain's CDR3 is CASSLRGGGLNTQYF.

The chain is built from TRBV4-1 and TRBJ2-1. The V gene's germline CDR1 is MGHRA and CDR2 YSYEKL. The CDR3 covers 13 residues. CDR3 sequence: CASSRTAPYEQFF.

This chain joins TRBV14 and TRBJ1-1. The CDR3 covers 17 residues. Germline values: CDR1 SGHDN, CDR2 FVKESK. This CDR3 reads CASSQLPRGRLNTEAFF.

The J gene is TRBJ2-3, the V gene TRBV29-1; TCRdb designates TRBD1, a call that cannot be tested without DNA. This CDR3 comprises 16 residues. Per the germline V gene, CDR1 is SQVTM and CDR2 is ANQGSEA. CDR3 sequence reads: CSVLGTGTGPTDTQYF.

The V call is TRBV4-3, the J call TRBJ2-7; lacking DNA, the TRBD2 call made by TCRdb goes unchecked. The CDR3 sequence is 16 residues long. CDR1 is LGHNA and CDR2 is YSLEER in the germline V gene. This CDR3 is CASSLDLLADSYEQYF.

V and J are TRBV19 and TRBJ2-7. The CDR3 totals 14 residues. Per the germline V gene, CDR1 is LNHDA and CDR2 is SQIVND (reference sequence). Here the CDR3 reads CASSERAELYEQYF.

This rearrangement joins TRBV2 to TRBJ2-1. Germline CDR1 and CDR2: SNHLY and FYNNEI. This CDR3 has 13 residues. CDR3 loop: CASSEARLNEQFF. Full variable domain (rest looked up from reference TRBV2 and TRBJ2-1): EPEVTQTPSHQVTQMGQEVILRCVPISNHLYFYWYRQILGQKVEFLVSFYNNEISEKSEIFDDQFSVERPDGSNFTLKIRSTKLEDSAMYFCASSEARLNEQFFGPGTRLTVL.

CDR3 loop: CASSIRAGVGMADTQYF. V and J are TRBV5-5 and TRBJ2-3; the TCRdb D gene call, TRBD2, has no DNA to confirm it. The CDR3 length is 17 residues. From germline, CDR1 is SGHKS and CDR2 YYEKEE (reference sequence).

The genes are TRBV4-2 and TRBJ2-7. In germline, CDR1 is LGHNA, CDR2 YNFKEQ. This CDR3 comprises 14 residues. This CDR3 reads CASSQSRQSYEQYF.

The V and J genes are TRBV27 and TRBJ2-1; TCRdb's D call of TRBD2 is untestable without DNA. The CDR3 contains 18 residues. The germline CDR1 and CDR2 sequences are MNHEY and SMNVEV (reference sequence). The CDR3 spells CASTKRASGWTSYNEQFF.

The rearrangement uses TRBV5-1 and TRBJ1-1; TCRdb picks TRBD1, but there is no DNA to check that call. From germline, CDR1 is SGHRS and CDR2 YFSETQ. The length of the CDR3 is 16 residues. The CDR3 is CASSLSGTGMVTEAFF.

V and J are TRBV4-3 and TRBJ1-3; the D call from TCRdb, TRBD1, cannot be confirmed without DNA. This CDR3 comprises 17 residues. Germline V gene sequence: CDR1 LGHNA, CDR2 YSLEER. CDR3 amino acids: CASSQEGGGGSGNTIYF.

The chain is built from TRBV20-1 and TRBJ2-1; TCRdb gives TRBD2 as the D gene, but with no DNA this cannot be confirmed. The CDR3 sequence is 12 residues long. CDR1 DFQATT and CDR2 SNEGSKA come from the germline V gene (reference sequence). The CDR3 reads CSAGPSGPEQFF.

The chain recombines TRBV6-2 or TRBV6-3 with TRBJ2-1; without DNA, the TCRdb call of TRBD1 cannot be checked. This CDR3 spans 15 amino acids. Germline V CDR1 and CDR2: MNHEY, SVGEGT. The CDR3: CASSYWPGTYNEQFF.

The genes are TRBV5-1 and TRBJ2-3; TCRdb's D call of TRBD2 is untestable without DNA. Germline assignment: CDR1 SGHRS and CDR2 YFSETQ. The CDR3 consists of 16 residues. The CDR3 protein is CASSLEPSGGIDTQYF. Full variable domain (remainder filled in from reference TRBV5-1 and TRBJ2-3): KAGVTQTPRYLIKTRGQQVTLSCSPISGHRSVSWYQQTPGQGLQFLFEYFSETQRNKGNFPGRFSGRQFSNSRSEMNVSTLELGDSALYLCASSLEPSGGIDTQYFGPGTRLTVL.

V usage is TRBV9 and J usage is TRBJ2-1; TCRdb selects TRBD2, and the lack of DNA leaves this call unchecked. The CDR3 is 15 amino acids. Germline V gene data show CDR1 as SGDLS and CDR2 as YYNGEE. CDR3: CASSVSAGAYNEQFF. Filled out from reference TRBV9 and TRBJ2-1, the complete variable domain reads DSGVTQTPKHLITATGQRVTLRCSPRSGDLSVYWYQQSLDQGLQFLIQYYNGEERAKGNILERFSAQQFPDLHSELNLSSLELGDSALYFCASSVSAGAYNEQFFGPGTRLTVL.

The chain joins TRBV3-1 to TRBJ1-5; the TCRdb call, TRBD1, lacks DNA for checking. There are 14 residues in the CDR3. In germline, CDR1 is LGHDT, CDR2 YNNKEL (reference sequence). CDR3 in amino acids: CASSQEPRVQPQHF.

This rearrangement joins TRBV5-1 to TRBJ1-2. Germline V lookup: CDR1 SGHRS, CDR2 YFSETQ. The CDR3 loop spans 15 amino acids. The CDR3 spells CASSLAQAELYGYTF.

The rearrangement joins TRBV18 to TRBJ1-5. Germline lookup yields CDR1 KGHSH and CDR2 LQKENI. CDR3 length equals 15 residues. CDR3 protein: CASSRVELPDQPQHF.

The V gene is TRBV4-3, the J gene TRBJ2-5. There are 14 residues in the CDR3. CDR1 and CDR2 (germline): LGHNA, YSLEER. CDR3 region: CASSQSRFSETQYF.

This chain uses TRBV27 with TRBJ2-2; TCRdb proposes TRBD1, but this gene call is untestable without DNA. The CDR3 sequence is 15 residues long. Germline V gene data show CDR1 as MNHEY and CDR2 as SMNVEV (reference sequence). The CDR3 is CASSGQGAFIGELFF.

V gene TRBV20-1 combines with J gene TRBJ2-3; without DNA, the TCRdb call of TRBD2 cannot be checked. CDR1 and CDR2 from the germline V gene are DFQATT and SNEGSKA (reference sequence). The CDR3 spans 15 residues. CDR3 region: CSARDGTSGSGTQYF.